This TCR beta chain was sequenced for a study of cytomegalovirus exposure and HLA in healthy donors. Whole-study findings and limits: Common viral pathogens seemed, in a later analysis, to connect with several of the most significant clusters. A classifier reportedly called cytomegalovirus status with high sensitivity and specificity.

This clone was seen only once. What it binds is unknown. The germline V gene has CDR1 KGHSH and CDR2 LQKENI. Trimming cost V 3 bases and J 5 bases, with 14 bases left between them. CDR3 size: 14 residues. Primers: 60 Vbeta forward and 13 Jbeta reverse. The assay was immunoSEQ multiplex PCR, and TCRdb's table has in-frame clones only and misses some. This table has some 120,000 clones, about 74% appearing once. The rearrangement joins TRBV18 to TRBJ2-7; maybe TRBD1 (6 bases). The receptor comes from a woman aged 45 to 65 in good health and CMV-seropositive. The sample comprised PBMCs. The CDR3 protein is CASSPQTGGHEQYF. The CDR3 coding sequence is TGTGCCAGCTCACCCCAGACAGGAGGCCACGAGCAGTACTTC.